The present T cell receptor (beta chain) was sequenced within a study of blood T cells in healthy people across ages. In the study overall: There was about one barcoded beta molecule captured by template switching per two T cells.

Trimming removed 1 base from V and 1 base from J, with 14 bases in between. Per the germline V gene, CDR1 is MNHNS and CDR2 is SASEGT. This CDR3 spans 16 amino acids. Using a J-beta primer mix together with a sample-barcoded 5' primer, a second PCR was run for roughly 6 to 12 cycles. TCRdb reprocessed the 5' RACE reads via MiXCR and lists one record per CDR3 protein. The sample contains roughly 2 million distinct CDR3 sequences, around 50% of which appear only once. Findings and caveats of the study: Diversity was estimated from one million T cells, and these estimates were considered underestimates.

A word on this clonotype: Its antigen is unknown.

The sequence was obtained from a woman aged 40 to 50 in good health. This rearrangement joins TRBV6-1 to TRBJ2-7; possibly TRBD1 or TRBD2 for D (7 bases each). The sequenced material came from blood. The CDR3 sequence: CASSEVPQGGSYEQYF. The CDR3 DNA reads TGTGCCAGCAGTGAAGTGCCTCAGGGGGGGTCCTACGAGCAGTACTTC.